The 31 T cell receptor beta chains given below trace back to one sample, sequenced in a study of blood T cells in healthy people across ages. A second PCR, run for about 7 to 11 cycles, used a sample-barcoded 5' primer plus a J-beta primer mix. A single record per CDR3 protein comes from TCRdb applying MiXCR to the 5' RACE reads. The table includes roughly 1,500,000 distinct CDR3 sequences, 34% detected once. The sample taken for sequencing was blood. All receptors come from a woman aged 25 to 39 in good health.

This chain links TRBV7-2 with TRBJ2-2; the D gene is possibly TRBD1 (5 bases). Germline lookup yields CDR1 SGHTA and CDR2 FQGNSA. V was pared by 6 bases and J by 4 bases, with 15 bases between. This CDR3 has 15 amino acids. CDR3 sequence reads: CASRQPDTATGELFF. The CDR3 DNA reads TGTGCCAGCAGACAACCGGACACAGCCACCGGGGAGCTGTTTTTT.

This clonotype showed up just a few times. A much larger clone lies one base from this, so it may be a read error. V and J are TRBV28 and TRBJ2-5; 8 bases map to TRBD2. Trimming at V came to 3 bases and at J to 1 base, leaving 4 bases not matched to a gene. The germline gives CDR1 MDHEN, CDR2 SYDVKM. The CDR3 is 15 residues long. The CDR3 nucleotides read TGTGCCAGCAGTTTGGGCGGGGGGATCCAAGAGACCCAGTACTTC. Its protein product is CASSLGGGIQETQYF.

This clonotype was seen repeatedly, ten times or more. The rearrangement uses TRBV6-6 and TRBJ2-5, with D unclear. The CDR3 length is 13 residues. Germline CDR1 reads MNHNY; CDR2 reads SVGAGI (reference sequence). The ends were cut back, 7 bases at V and 5 bases at J, with 14 bases in the middle. Here the CDR3 DNA reads TGTGCCAGCATGGTCGGTGGTGGGGAGACCCAGTACTTC. Protein product: CASMVGGGETQYF.

This clonotype has ten or more counts. The chain links TRBV6-6 to TRBJ2-7; 9 bases line up with TRBD1. J was trimmed by 2 bases and V by 2 bases; bases with no gene match: 4. CDR3 size: 15 residues. Per germline, CDR1 MNHNY and CDR2 SVGAGI (reference sequence). For the CDR3, the DNA is TGTGCCAGCAGTTACGGGAGGACAGGGGCCTACGAGCAGTACTTC. Its protein product is CASSYGRTGAYEQYF.

This clonotype was found a few times. This chain connects TRBV6-1 to TRBJ1-5, with D possibly TRBD1 on 5 matching bases. The CDR3 is 15 amino acids. Trimming removed 7 bases at V and 0 bases at J, with 13 bases between. Germline lookup yields CDR1 MNHNS and CDR2 SASEGT. The CDR3 loop is CASKGTANSNQPQHF. Here the CDR3 DNA reads TGTGCCAGCAAAGGGACGGCTAATAGCAATCAGCCCCAGCATTTT.

This clonotype occurred many times. This chain links TRBV15 with TRBJ2-5, with D perhaps TRBD2 (6 bases). The germline V gene encodes CDR1 LNHNV and CDR2 YYDKDF (reference sequence). CDR3 length: 10 amino acids. Trimming shortened V by 8 bases and J by 5 bases, and 6 bases separated the two germline ends. CDR3 DNA: TGTGCCACCGGGAGGGAGACCCAGTACTTC. Translated, it gives CATGRETQYF.

The J gene is TRBJ1-2, the V gene TRBV6-5; possible D gene TRBD1, 6 bases. CDR3 length: 12 amino acids. Germline V gene lookup returns CDR1 MNHEY and CDR2 SVGAGI. Between the trimmed V and J ends, which lost 5 bases and 7 bases, there was a span of 11 bases. CDR3 bases: TGTGCCAGCAGTAGGGGGGAGGGTGGCTACACCTTC. As protein: CASSRGEGGYTF.

The V and J genes are TRBV20-1 and TRBJ2-6, with D tentatively TRBD2 (5 bases). The V gene's germline CDR1 is DFQATT and CDR2 SNEGSKA (reference sequence). Between the trimmed V and J ends, which lost 1 base and 0 bases, there was a span of 13 bases. This CDR3 is built from 17 residues. The CDR3 coding sequence is TGCAGTGCTAGAGTCGACGGTGGAGGCTCTGGGGCCAACGTCCTGACTTTC. This translates into CSARVDGGGSGANVLTF.

The CDR3 region is CSARKRVAPREQYF. The CDR3 DNA reads TGCAGTGCTAGAAAGAGGGTGGCCCCCCGCGAGCAGTACTTC. The rearrangement uses TRBV20-1 and TRBJ2-7, with D possibly being TRBD2 (5 bases). The CDR3 covers 14 residues. Germline V gene data show CDR1 as DFQATT and CDR2 as SNEGSKA (reference sequence). Trimming stripped 2 bases from V and 6 bases from J, with 17 bases between.

Concerning this clonotype: A much larger clone sits a single nucleotide away, making a read error possible. The chain carries TRBV9 and TRBJ2-5; D is undetermined. Germline CDR1 reads SGDLS; CDR2 reads YYNGEE. The CDR3 extends over 12 amino acids. Here the CDR3 reads CTSSPHPSEQYF. The CDR3 region has the DNA TGTACCAGCAGCCCCCATCCTTCTGAGCAGTACTTC. Looking up the rest from reference TRBV9 and TRBJ2-5 gives the full variable domain: DSGVTQTPKHLITATGQRVTLRCSPRSGDLSVYWYQQSLDQGLQFLIQYYNGEERAKGNILERFSAQQFPDLHSELNLSSLELGDSALYFCTSSPHPSEQYFGPGTRLLVL.

This chain links TRBV20-1 with TRBJ2-2, with D maybe TRBD1 (5 bases). Trimming shortened V by 2 bases and J by 6 bases, and 10 bases separated the two germline ends. This CDR3 contains 13 residues. Germline values: CDR1 DFQATT, CDR2 SNEGSKA (reference sequence). The CDR3 DNA reads as TGCAGTGCTAGAAGTGGGGCCGCCGGGGAGCTGTTTTTT. This gives the protein CSARSGAAGELFF.

In the case of this clonotype: Mismatch with germline at one junction end may stem from a read error. The genes are TRBV9 and TRBJ2-5; D is possibly TRBD2 (5 bases). CDR1 SGDLS and CDR2 YYNGEE come from the germline V gene. CDR3 length: 13 amino acids. CDR3 loop: CASSVQEGESQYF. The CDR3 DNA sequence: TGTGCCAGCAGCGTCCAAGAGGGAGAGTCCCAGTACTTC.

There are a few counts of this clonotype. The chain couples TRBV21-1 to TRBJ2-7; TRBD1 is the table's D call and was not checked against the DNA. TRBV21-1 is recorded as a pseudogene. This CDR3 contains 21 residues. CDR3 in DNA: TGTGCCAGCAGCCCCCAAGGGGACAGGGGGATCGGGCGGGAGATAAACTACGAGCAGTACTTC. Translated, it gives CASSPQGDRGIGREINYEQYF.

The chain combines TRBV14 with TRBJ1-4; 7 nucleotides align to TRBD1. The CDR3 loop spans 14 amino acids. Per the germline V gene, CDR1 is SGHDN and CDR2 is FVKESK. V dropped 4 bases and J dropped 8; count of bases not matched to a gene: 7. CDR3 loop: CASSPRTGPEKLFF. In nucleotides, the CDR3 is TGTGCCAGCAGCCCTAGGACAGGCCCCGAAAAACTGTTTTTT.

V gene TRBV20-1 combines with J gene TRBJ2-3; TRBD2 matches at 13 bases. CDR1 and CDR2 from the germline V gene are DFQATT and SNEGSKA (reference sequence). Unmatched junction bases numbered 6, after V lost 5 bases and J lost 1 base. This CDR3 contains 16 residues. The CDR3: CSARLAGGPRTDTQYF. The CDR3 nucleotides read TGCAGTGCTCGACTAGCGGGAGGACCCCGCACAGATACGCAGTATTTT.

This clonotype was seen a handful of times. V gene TRBV5-1 combines with J gene TRBJ2-7; TRBD2 matches 10 bases. Per the germline V gene, CDR1 is SGHRS and CDR2 is YFSETQ. The CDR3 has 17 residues. Trimming cost V 2 bases and J 0 bases; bases outside gene matches: 8. The CDR3 here is CASSLGVLAGVSYEQYF. CDR3 nucleotide sequence: TGCGCCAGCAGCTTAGGAGTCCTAGCGGGAGTCTCCTACGAGCAGTACTTC.

Regarding this clonotype: The junction departs from the called germline gene at one end, perhaps through a read error. The chain is built from TRBV7-2 and TRBJ1-1; 9 bases are a match to TRBD1. CDR3 size: 14 residues. Germline CDR1 and CDR2: SGHTA and FQGNSA. The CDR3 spells CASTLQGANTEAFF. CDR3 DNA: TGTGCCAGCACCTTACAGGGGGCAAACACTGAAGCTTTCTTT.

In its sample, this clonotype was seen a few times. The chain has TRBV27 and TRBJ2-1; 9 bases line up with TRBD2. The CDR3 spans 16 residues. Trimming removed 6 bases from V and 6 bases from J; junction bases left unmatched: 12. From germline, CDR1 is MNHEY and CDR2 SMNVEV (reference sequence). The CDR3 DNA reads as TGTGCCAGCAGCACGCCACGGGCGGGGGGGAGCAATGAGCAGTTCTTC. Its protein product is CASSTPRAGGSNEQFF.

This clonotype has only a few counts. The CDR3 DNA is TGTGCCAGCAGCTGGTTGGTCGCTAGCGGGGGCAGTTCTACAGATACGCAGTATTTT. Translation: CASSWLVASGGSSTDTQYF. This sequence joins TRBV7-2 and TRBJ2-3; 10 nucleotides agree with TRBD2. The CDR3 spans 19 residues. V lost 4 bases to trimming and J lost 3 bases; unmatched junction nucleotides: 16. Germline V gene lookup returns CDR1 SGHTA and CDR2 FQGNSA.

The J gene is TRBJ1-5, the V gene TRBV20-1; no definite D call. Trimming shortened V by 0 bases and J by 3 bases, and 15 bases separated the two germline ends. In germline, CDR1 is DFQATT, CDR2 SNEGSKA (reference sequence). The CDR3 loop spans 16 amino acids. The CDR3 bases are TGCAGTGCTAGAGAATGGGATTGGTACAACAATCAGCCCCAGCATTTT. Translation: CSAREWDWYNNQPQHF.

This clonotype was counted only a few times. The gene calls are TRBV10-3 and TRBJ2-3; D is possibly TRBD2 (6 bases). This CDR3 has 14 amino acids. V was clipped by 10 bases and J by 0 bases, with 14 bases between them. CDR1 ENHRY and CDR2 SYGVKD come from the germline V gene. The CDR3 nucleotides are TGTGCCACGCAGGAGGGAAGAAGCACAGATACGCAGTATTTT. Amino acid sequence: CATQEGRSTDTQYF.

A few counts support this clonotype. The CDR3 sequence: CATLLAGGLDEQFF. CDR3 sequence (DNA): TGCGCCACCTTACTAGCGGGGGGTCTTGATGAGCAGTTCTTC. The chain links TRBV5-1 to TRBJ2-1; 12 bases map to TRBD2. This CDR3 contains 14 residues. The germline gives CDR1 SGHRS, CDR2 YFSETQ. Germline trimming cut 9 bases from V and 8 bases from J; bases unmatched to any gene: 9.

On this clonotype: The germline gene is not matched at one end of the junction; a read error may be the cause. The J gene is TRBJ2-5, the V gene TRBV30; D unresolved. Germline V CDR1 and CDR2: GTSNPN, SVGIG (reference sequence). There are 12 residues in the CDR3. The DNA for the CDR3 is TGTGCCTGGGGTGTGGATCAAGAGACCCAGTACTTC. This translates into CAWGVDQETQYF.

This clonotype was seen only a few times. The chain joins TRBV4-1 to TRBJ1-4, with 9 bases that match TRBD1. V lost 1 base and J lost 7; bases outside the gene matches: 4. Germline values: CDR1 MGHRA, CDR2 YSYEKL. The CDR3 consists of 15 residues. The chain's CDR3 is CASSQADRGPEKLFF. The CDR3 DNA follows: TGCGCCAGCAGCCAAGCGGACAGGGGTCCTGAAAAACTGTTTTTT.

In its sample, this clonotype was seen many times. The chain links TRBV5-5 to TRBJ2-3; 8 bases map to TRBD1. CDR3 length: 14 residues. Germline CDR1 and CDR2: SGHKS and YYEKEE (reference sequence). J was trimmed by 4 bases and V by 4 bases; bases with no gene match: 5. CDR3: CASSTRQGSDTQYF. The CDR3 nucleotides read TGTGCCAGCAGCACTCGACAGGGGTCAGATACGCAGTATTTT.

The chain has TRBV27 and TRBJ2-5; the D call may be TRBD1 or TRBD2 (5 bases each). From germline, CDR1 is MNHEY and CDR2 SMNVEV (reference sequence). Trimming left V 8 bases short and J 5 bases short, with 15 bases between. This CDR3 contains 13 residues. CDR3 region: CASAPRGVETQYF. Written as DNA, the CDR3 is TGTGCCAGCGCCCCCCGAGGGGTCGAGACCCAGTACTTC.

This clonotype was observed a handful of times. The rearrangement joins TRBV20-1 to TRBJ1-5; the D gene is possibly TRBD1 (5 bases). CDR1 is DFQATT and CDR2 is SNEGSKA in the germline V gene (reference sequence). The CDR3 is made up of 16 amino acids. Trimming left V 3 bases short and J 2 bases short, with 17 bases between. The CDR3 spells CSARQDIDSGNQPQHF. The CDR3 DNA reads as TGCAGTGCTAGGCAGGACATCGATTCGGGCAATCAGCCCCAGCATTTT.

J is TRBJ1-1 and V is TRBV20-1, with TRBD1 as a possible D gene (5 bases). Germline CDR1 reads DFQATT; CDR2 reads SNEGSKA (reference sequence). CDR3 length: 13 amino acids. The CDR3 loop is CRAPRDLSAEAFF. The CDR3 nucleotides are TGCAGGGCTCCTCGGGACCTTTCCGCTGAAGCTTTCTTT.

The gene calls are TRBV3-1 and TRBJ2-1; tentative D call: TRBD1 (6 bases). The CDR3 length is 16 residues. The V and J ends lost 6 bases and 7 bases respectively, with 22 bases between them. Germline lookup yields CDR1 LGHDT and CDR2 YNNKEL (reference sequence). The CDR3 sequence: CASSPRPKGVENEQFF. The CDR3 DNA is TGTGCCAGCAGTCCTAGACCGAAGGGGGTAGAGAATGAGCAGTTCTTC.

This clonotype turned up a few times. This chain connects TRBV7-8 to TRBJ2-3, with 9 bases aligning to TRBD1. Germline-derived CDR1 and CDR2 are SGHVS and FQNEAQ. This CDR3 is built from 15 residues. Trimming took 8 bases from V and 2 from J; bases not matched to a gene: 8. The CDR3 spells CASQSGDRATDTQYF. Here the CDR3 DNA reads TGTGCCAGCCAAAGCGGGGACAGGGCCACAGATACGCAGTATTTT.

This clonotype was counted a few times. V gene TRBV15 combines with J gene TRBJ2-1; D not resolved. Germline values: CDR1 LNHNV, CDR2 YYDKDF (reference sequence). The CDR3 is made up of 12 amino acids. The V gene lost 4 bases and the J gene lost 6 bases, with 7 bases spanning the gap. Here the CDR3 DNA reads TGTGCCACCAGCACGGACCTCAATGAGCAGTTCTTC. It translates to CATSTDLNEQFF.